This is a list of T cell receptor beta chains from one sample in a study of blood T cell repertoires in COVID-19. Measured with immunoSEQ multiplex PCR; TCRdb has only the in-frame clones, and not every one. The profile covers about 310,000 clones, with about 90% appearing a single time and under 3.5% taken by the ten largest. Sequencing used peripheral blood. These receptors came from a woman under 40 with COVID-19, enrolled during active disease. Each CDR3 is given with its conserved first and last residue. Fields, in order: J gene, CDR3 length, D gene, V gene, clone size, CDR3 DNA, CDR3 protein. D genes are given only for firm matches. Some rows mark clone size as missing; the rest say once, few, many or name a class of expanded clone.

TRBJ2-6 18 TRBD1 TRBV7-9 . TGTGCCAGCAGCCGCAGGGACAGGTCCCACTCTGGGGCCAACGTCCTGACTTTC CASSRRDRSHSGANVLTF
TRBJ2-5 15 . TRBV4-1 . TGCGCCAGCAGCCAACGGACTCCTCAAAGTGAGACCCAGTACTTC CASSQRTPQSETQYF
TRBJ2-7 14 TRBD1 TRBV19 . TGTGCCAGTGCGCCAGGGCAGGGGGCTGGCGAGCAGTACTTC CASAPGQGAGEQYF
TRBJ1-3 15 TRBD1 TRBV14 few TGTGCCAGCAGCCAGACGACAGGGGTCGGAAACACCATATATTTT CASSQTTGVGNTIYF
TRBJ2-7 14 TRBD1 TRBV19 once TGTGCCAGTAAGGTAGGACAGGACCTGGGCGAGCAGTACTTC CASKVGQDLGEQYF
TRBJ1-1 12 . TRBV2 . TGTGCCAGCAGTGAAGATGAGGGTGAAGCTTTCTTT CASSEDEGEAFF
TRBJ1-1 13 . TRBV9 . TGTGCCAGCAGCGTAGGCGGGGACACTGAAGCTTTCTTT CASSVGGDTEAFF
TRBJ1-1 13 . TRBV3-1/TRBV3-2 . TGTGCCAGCAGACTGGGCCTGAACACTGAAGCTTTCTTT CASRLGLNTEAFF
TRBJ1-5 17 . TRBV28 . TGTGCCAGCAGTTCGACGGATGACGCCTCGACACGTCGGCCCCAGCATTTT CASSSTDDASTRRPQHF
TRBJ2-5 15 TRBD1 TRBV19 . TGTGCCAGTAGTACCGGGACAGTTTGGTCGGAGACCCAGTACTTC CASSTGTVWSETQYF
TRBJ2-1 12 . TRBV29-1 once TGCAGCGTTGTCGCAGGGAATTATGAGCAGTTCTTC CSVVAGNYEQFF
TRBJ2-1 17 . TRBV1 . TGCACCAGCAGCCAAGAAAAAAGCGGGAGATCCTACAATGAGCAGTTCTTC CTSSQEKSGRSYNEQFF
TRBJ2-5 14 . TRBV7-2 . TGTGCCAGCAGCTTACAGGGGTCTCAAGAGACCCAGTACTTC CASSLQGSQETQYF
TRBJ2-1 16 TRBD2 TRBV28 . TGTGCCAGCAACCCCGAAGCGGGAGAGCGGAACAATGAGCAGTTCTTC CASNPEAGERNNEQFF
TRBJ2-1 15 TRBD2 TRBV2 . TGTGCCAGCCGGGGACTAGCGGGCGCCTACAATGAGCAGTTCTTC CASRGLAGAYNEQFF
TRBJ2-3 15 . TRBV10-3 . TGTGCCACCAAAGACGGGGTTCGAGACACAGATACGCAGTATTTT CATKDGVRDTDTQYF
TRBJ1-5 13 . TRBV6-2/TRBV6-3 . TGTGCCAGCAGTAATTCGGTGAATCAGCCCCAGCATTTT CASSNSVNQPQHF
TRBJ2-7 15 TRBD1 TRBV30 . TGTGCCTGGAGTGGAGGGACAGGGGGATACTACGAGCAGTACTTC CAWSGGTGGYYEQYF
TRBJ2-3 15 . TRBV6-5 . TGTGCCAGCAGCTGGAGGGGACTCCTCCATGATACGCAGTATTTT CASSWRGLLHDTQYF
TRBJ2-3 15 TRBD1 TRBV2 . TGTGCCAGCAGCCTTTGGACAGGGACCACAGATACGCAGTATTTT CASSLWTGTTDTQYF
TRBJ2-7 12 . TRBV27 few TGTGCCAGCCCGGGATCTGCCTACGAGCAGTACTTC CASPGSAYEQYF
TRBJ2-3 13 . TRBV27 . TGTGCCAGCAAAACTACTAGCACAGATACGCAGTATTTT CASKTTSTDTQYF